The 26 T cell receptor beta chains below were found in one sample sequenced in a study of cytomegalovirus exposure and HLA in healthy donors. 60 Vbeta and 13 Jbeta primers were used in PCR. Sequencing was performed with immunoSEQ multiplex PCR; in TCRdb, only in-frame clones are kept and a portion is missing. This sample lists 180,000 or so clones; its ten largest clones have 0.74%. Material for sequencing was PBMCs. The source of these receptors is a boy between 10 and 17 years old in good health and CMV-seronegative.

The chain is built from TRBV7-3 and TRBJ1-5; no clear D. Looked up from germline, CDR1 is SGHTA and CDR2 is FQGTGA. Trimming took off 8 bases at V and 4 bases at J, with 15 bases between the two ends. This CDR3 contains 14 residues. In DNA, the CDR3 is TGTGCCAGCGCAACGGGTCGGGGTAATCAGCCCCAGCATTTT. It is translated as CASATGRGNQPQHF.

This chain links TRBV10-2 with TRBJ2-1; TRBD2 aligns across 14 bases. The CDR3 loop spans 16 amino acids. The germline V gene has CDR1 WSHSY and CDR2 SAAADI. The V gene end was trimmed by 6 bases and the J gene end by 8 bases; junction bases not matched to a gene: 9. The CDR3 nucleotides read TGCGCCAGCAGGCCGCCGGGACTAGCGGGGGAGGATGAGCAGTTCTTC. Protein product: CASRPPGLAGEDEQFF.

The V gene is TRBV5-1, the J gene TRBJ2-5, with 7 bases identical to TRBD2. Trimming at V came to 3 bases and at J to 3 bases, leaving 17 bases not matched to a gene. The CDR3 covers 18 residues. Germline assignment: CDR1 SGHRS and CDR2 YFSETQ. The CDR3 region has the DNA TGCGCCAGCAGCTGGGGTTGGGGAAGGCGGGGGAATGAAGAGACCCAGTACTTC. This sequence encodes CASSWGWGRRGNEETQYF.

The V and J genes are TRBV5-1 and TRBJ2-3, with 8 nucleotides matching TRBD1. V lost 6 bases to trimming and J lost 2 bases; unmatched junction nucleotides: 5. The CDR3 is 14 residues long. Germline lookup yields CDR1 SGHRS and CDR2 YFSETQ. The CDR3 nucleotides are TGCGCCAGCATGAGGGACAGGTCCACAGATACGCAGTATTTT. Translated, it gives CASMRDRSTDTQYF.

V usage is TRBV5-3 and J usage is TRBJ2-3, with TRBD2 matching 8 bases. TRBV5-3 is an open reading frame whose function is uncertain. The CDR3 has 14 amino acids. J was trimmed by 11 bases and V by 3 bases; bases with no gene match: 11. The CDR3 DNA follows: TGTGCCAGAAGCTCGAGTAGCGGGGTTATGGGGCAGTATTTT. Amino acids: CARSSSSGVMGQYF.

The chain couples TRBV6-5 to TRBJ2-7, with D maybe TRBD1 (7 bases). The CDR3 has 14 amino acids. The V gene's germline CDR1 is MNHEY and CDR2 SVGAGI. The V end lost 2 bases, the J end lost 6 bases, and 14 bases lay between the germline ends. The CDR3 bases are TGTGCCAGCAGTTACCCCGGGCAGGGGGGCGAGCAGTACTTC. It translates to CASSYPGQGGEQYF.

The chain uses TRBV18 and TRBJ1-5; D is perhaps TRBD1 (5 bases). The germline CDR1 and CDR2 sequences are KGHSH and LQKENI. Trimming took 4 bases from V and 4 from J, leaving 14 bases between them. CDR3 length equals 15 residues. In nucleotides, the CDR3 is TGTGCCAGCTCACTTCGCAGGGAGGTGAATCAGCCCCAGCATTTT. Residues: CASSLRREVNQPQHF.

As DNA, the CDR3 is TGTGCCAGCAGCCGGAATCAGGGGGCTGCCTATGGCTACACCTTC. Its translation is CASSRNQGAAYGYTF. The chain couples TRBV7-9 to TRBJ1-2, with 8 bases fitting TRBD1. CDR3 length equals 15 residues. J lost 4 bases, V lost 5 bases, and 9 bases had no gene match. Germline CDR1 and CDR2: SEHNR and FQNEAQ (reference sequence).

The chain couples TRBV5-1 to TRBJ2-7; D might be TRBD2 (5 bases). This CDR3 is 14 amino acids long. Germline CDR1 SGHRS, CDR2 YFSETQ. Trimming left V 0 bases short and J 3 bases short, with 10 bases between. CDR3 loop: CASSLDGELYEQYF. The CDR3 DNA reads as TGCGCCAGCAGCTTGGATGGGGAGCTCTACGAGCAGTACTTC.

V gene TRBV7-9 combines with J gene TRBJ1-1, with D unclear. This CDR3 has 13 residues. CDR1 is SEHNR, CDR2 FQNEAQ, per germline (reference sequence). V gave up 2 bases and J gave up 7 bases, with 11 bases separating them. CDR3 amino acids: CASSLPMADEAFF. The CDR3, as DNA: TGTGCCAGCAGCTTACCGATGGCCGATGAAGCTTTCTTT.

V and J are TRBV10-2 and TRBJ1-1, with no clear D. This CDR3 is built from 14 residues. Germline lookup yields CDR1 WSHSY and CDR2 SAAADI. The ends were cut back, 10 bases at V and 4 bases at J, with 19 bases in the middle. Here the CDR3 reads CATLGGLAGTEAFF. Here the CDR3 DNA reads TGCGCCACTTTGGGTGGGCTTGCGGGCACTGAAGCTTTCTTT.

This chain connects TRBV2 to TRBJ2-7, with TRBD2 matching over 13 bases. Looked up from germline, CDR1 is SNHLY and CDR2 is FYNNEI. V shed 3 bases and J 1 base; nucleotides not matched to a gene: 0. CDR3 size: 15 residues. CDR3 in DNA: TGTGCCAGCAGTGAGGGACTAGCGGGGTCCTACGAGCAGTACTTC. This sequence encodes CASSEGLAGSYEQYF.

The chain employs TRBV30 and TRBJ2-7; D is perhaps TRBD2 (6 bases). V was shortened by 4 bases and J by 3 bases, with 7 bases between the two germline ends. CDR1 is GTSNPN and CDR2 is SVGIG in the germline V gene (reference sequence). The CDR3 consists of 11 residues. CDR3 sequence reads: CAWKGGYEQYF. CDR3 DNA sequence: TGTGCCTGGAAGGGAGGCTACGAGCAGTACTTC.

V usage is TRBV5-1 and J usage is TRBJ2-5; 11 bases match TRBD2. The CDR3 runs to 16 residues. Looked up from germline, CDR1 is SGHRS and CDR2 is YFSETQ. With 2 bases clipped from V and 5 bases from J, the junction kept 8 bases outside the gene matches. CDR3 in amino acids: CASSLITSGGVETQYF. The CDR3 nucleotides read TGCGCCAGCAGCTTAATAACTAGCGGGGGCGTCGAGACCCAGTACTTC.

This sequence joins TRBV30 and TRBJ1-3; D remains ambiguous. V gave up 5 bases and J gave up 3 bases, with 14 bases separating them. Germline loops: CDR1 GTSNPN, CDR2 SVGIG (reference sequence). The CDR3 is made up of 14 amino acids. The CDR3 region is CAWAWEGGGNTIYF. CDR3 DNA sequence: TGTGCCTGGGCCTGGGAGGGAGGTGGAAACACCATATATTTT.

The chain is built from TRBV29-1 and TRBJ1-1, with 8 bases aligning to TRBD1. The V segment lost 7 bases and the J segment 3 bases; nucleotides outside the gene matches: 4. CDR1 and CDR2 (germline): SQVTM, ANQGSEA. The CDR3 is 12 amino acids. The chain's CDR3 is CSGAGGYTEAFF. The CDR3 DNA follows: TGCAGCGGGGCAGGGGGCTACACTGAAGCTTTCTTT.

The V gene is TRBV4-3, the J gene TRBJ2-5; D may be TRBD2 (7 bases). Germline V lookup: CDR1 LGHNA, CDR2 YSLEER. The V end lost 0 bases, the J end lost 2 bases, and 16 bases lay between the germline ends. This CDR3 comprises 17 residues. Written as DNA, the CDR3 is TGCGCCAGCAGCCAAGATAAGGCGGGGGCTTCACAAGAGACCCAGTACTTC. Translated, it gives CASSQDKAGASQETQYF.

The rearrangement joins TRBV28 to TRBJ1-2; D might be TRBD1 (5 bases). Trimming cost V 6 bases and J 9 bases, with 23 bases left between them. Looked up from germline, CDR1 is MDHEN and CDR2 is SYDVKM. This CDR3 comprises 15 residues. The CDR3 DNA sequence: TGTGCCAGCAGCTTCCCACCCCGGGACGGGGGTCGCTACACCTTC. Amino acids: CASSFPPRDGGRYTF.

The CDR3 sequence is CASSQQGRHYEQYF. The CDR3 DNA reads as TGTGCCAGTAGTCAACAGGGTAGGCACTACGAGCAGTACTTC. V usage is TRBV19 and J usage is TRBJ2-7; TRBD1 might be the D (6 bases). Trimming took off 5 bases at V and 3 bases at J, with 14 bases between the two ends. There are 14 residues in the CDR3. Germline V gene data show CDR1 as LNHDA and CDR2 as SQIVND (reference sequence).

The chain employs TRBV30 and TRBJ2-5, with D possibly matching TRBD1 (6 bases). The CDR3 has 15 residues. V lost 3 bases and J 5 bases, leaving 19 bases between the germline ends. Germline values: CDR1 GTSNPN, CDR2 SVGIG (reference sequence). The CDR3 DNA reads TGTGCCTGGAGGGCCGGGGATTCCCAGGGGGAGACCCAGTACTTC. Translation: CAWRAGDSQGETQYF. The full variable domain, with the rest looked up from reference TRBV30 and TRBJ2-5, is SQTIHQWPATLVQPVGSPLSLECTVEGTSNPNLYWYRQAAGRGLQLLFYSVGIGQISSEVPQNLSASRPQDRQFILSSKKLLLSDSGFYLCAWRAGDSQGETQYFGPGTRLLVL.

The CDR3 DNA follows: TGTGCCACCAGCCCTAAGACCAGACAGGGGTTCTCCTACGAGCAGTACTTC. It translates to CATSPKTRQGFSYEQYF. The chain employs TRBV15 and TRBJ2-7; 8 nucleotides align to TRBD1. Looked up from germline, CDR1 is LNHNV and CDR2 is YYDKDF (reference sequence). Unmatched junction bases numbered 12, after V lost 5 bases and J lost 0 bases. The CDR3 covers 17 residues.

The chain recombines TRBV5-6 with TRBJ2-2; the D gene is possibly TRBD2 (5 bases). The CDR3 is 14 amino acids. Germline V gene data show CDR1 as SGHDT and CDR2 as YYEEEE. V was shortened by 4 bases and J by 6 bases, with 13 bases between the two germline ends. DNA of the CDR3: TGTGCCAGCAGCCGGGGTATCGGCGCCGGGGAGCTGTTTTTT. Residues: CASSRGIGAGELFF.

The V call is TRBV30, the J call TRBJ2-4; D possibly corresponds to TRBD1 (5 bases). Trimming left V 8 bases short and J 4 bases short, with 12 bases between. This CDR3 spans 12 amino acids. Germline V gene sequence: CDR1 GTSNPN, CDR2 SVGIG (reference sequence). Written as DNA, the CDR3 is TGTGCCAGTGGACACACTAAAAACATTCAGTACTTC. Its translation is CASGHTKNIQYF.

V and J are TRBV2 and TRBJ2-5; 10 bases align to TRBD2. Germline CDR1 is SNHLY and CDR2 is FYNNEI. Losses at the gene ends were 7 bases for V and 5 bases for J; bases not matched to a gene: 7. The CDR3 length is 14 residues. This CDR3 reads CASKREGAEETQYF. CDR3 coding DNA: TGTGCCAGCAAGCGGGAGGGGGCGGAGGAGACCCAGTACTTC.

V is TRBV7-9 and J is TRBJ1-2; a weak D match, TRBD1 (6 bases). From germline, CDR1 is SEHNR and CDR2 FQNEAQ (reference sequence). Deletions cut 2 bases from V and 10 bases from J, with 11 bases between. CDR3 length: 12 residues. CDR3 amino acids: CASSLLQGDYTF. DNA for the CDR3: TGTGCCAGCAGCTTACTACAGGGAGACTACACCTTC.

The chain couples TRBV5-4 to TRBJ1-3; TRBD1 is a possible D gene (5 bases). The germline V and J ends were trimmed by 4 bases and 0 bases, with 20 bases remaining between them. The CDR3 runs to 18 residues. Germline assignment: CDR1 SGHNT and CDR2 YYREEE (reference sequence). The CDR3, as DNA: TGTGCCAGCAGCGGGGGGACCGGATTAGGGAGCTCTGGAAACACCATATATTTT. It codes for CASSGGTGLGSSGNTIYF.